This T cell receptor (beta chain) was documented in a study of shared clonotypes between healthy human individuals. Notes on the study in general: The donor pool, a small one, limited the genetic and exposure-history diversity represented.

Unsorted PBMC DNA was sequenced on ten immunoSEQ deep assay plates. Study processing details: Without quality scores, immunoSEQ junctional reads could not be filtered like full-length reads. Method: immunoSEQ multiplex PCR; TCRdb's copy keeps in-frame clones and lacks some. From that table come the V and J calls and clone size; the DNA was used to work out D and trimming. The sample contains approximately 460,000 clones, 60% to 80% of which appear only once. For genomic DNA, unsorted samples relied on some 100 million PBMCs. Germline CDR1 and CDR2: SGHRS and YFSETQ. V lost 5 bases to trimming and J lost 7 bases, with 19 bases between them. This CDR3 has 15 amino acids. On this clone: What it recognizes is unknown.

The V call is TRBV5-1, the J call TRBJ2-1, with a possible D match to TRBD1 (5 bases). The source material was PBMCs. This clonotype was sampled from a woman aged 40-49 years in good health. Some clones in this sample may be carry-over from other donors' samples. The CDR3: CASSDPGQGPNEQFF. Written as DNA, the CDR3 is TGCGCCAGCAGTGACCCTGGACAAGGCCCTAATGAGCAGTTCTTC.